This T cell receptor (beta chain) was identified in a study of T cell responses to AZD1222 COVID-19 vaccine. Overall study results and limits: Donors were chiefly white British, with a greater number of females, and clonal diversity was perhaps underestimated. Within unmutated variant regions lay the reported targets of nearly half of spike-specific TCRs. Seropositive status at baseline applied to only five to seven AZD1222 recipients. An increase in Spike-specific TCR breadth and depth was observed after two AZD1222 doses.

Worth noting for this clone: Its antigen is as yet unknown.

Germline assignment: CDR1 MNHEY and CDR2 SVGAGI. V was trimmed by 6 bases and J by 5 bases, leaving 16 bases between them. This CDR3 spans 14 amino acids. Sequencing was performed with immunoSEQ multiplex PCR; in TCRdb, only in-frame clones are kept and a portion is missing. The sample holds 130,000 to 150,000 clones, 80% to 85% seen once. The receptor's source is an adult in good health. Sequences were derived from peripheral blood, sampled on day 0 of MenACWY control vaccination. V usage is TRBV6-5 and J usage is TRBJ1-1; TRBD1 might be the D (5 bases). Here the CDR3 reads CASSKWGGETEAFF. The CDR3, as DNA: TGTGCCAGCAGCAAATGGGGGGGGGAGACTGAAGCTTTCTTT.